This T cell receptor (beta chain) originates from a study of cytotoxic CD8 clonotypes in ibrutinib-treated CLL. Germline trimming cut 10 bases from V and 2 bases from J; bases unmatched to any gene: 5. CDR3 length: 12 amino acids. Germline CDR1 ENHRY, CDR2 SYGVKD. Clones were read by immunoSEQ multiplex PCR, and TCRdb kept only the in-frame ones, dropping some. The table lists some 200,000 clones, about 72% of them singletons. The TCR sequence derives from a human donor with chronic lymphocytic leukemia. This rearrangement joins TRBV10-3 to TRBJ2-7; 7 nucleotides align to TRBD1. The specimen was PBMCs, collected after 24 months of ibrutinib treatment. The CDR3 DNA is TGTGCCAGCGGCGACAGGGCCTACGAGCAGTACTTC. This encodes CASGDRAYEQYF.